Listed below are T cell receptor beta chains from one sample, sequenced in a study of regulatory T cells in long-lasting Graves disease. TCRdb processed the multiplex PCR reads anew with MiXCR; each CDR3 protein has one entry. In the table there are 450,000 to 600,000 distinct CDR3 sequences, approximately 13% of which are singletons. Another study also made use of these data, one on T cells in Graves' hyperthyroidism and ophthalmopathy.

The input for sequencing was peripheral blood mononuclear cells (PBMCs), taken at new diagnosis, from a patient treated with antithyroid drugs. The receptors stem from a man younger than 40 with Graves disease. CDR3s include the opening cysteine and the closing phenylalanine or tryptophan. D genes are given only for firm matches. The listing skips clone size in some rows; elsewhere it reads once, few, many or a size class.

13 NA TRBJ2-5 TRBV27 many TGTGCCAGCAGCCACCGAAGGGCCGAGACCCAGTACTTC CASSHRRAETQYF
14 NA TRBJ2-1 TRBV6-1 many TGTGCCAGCATCCAATCGATGGAGGGCAATGAGCAGTTCTTC CASIQSMEGNEQFF
14 TRBD1 TRBJ2-2 TRBV10-3 many TGTGCCATCAGTGGACAGGGAATGGCCGGGGAGCTGTTTTTT CAISGQGMAGELFF
15 NA TRBJ2-2 TRBV11-3 few TGTGCCAGCAGCCGCCCTCTCGGGAACACCGGGGAGCTGTTTTTT CASSRPLGNTGELFF
14 TRBD1 TRBJ2-7 TRBV6-5 many TGTGCCAGCAGTTACAGACAGGGGGAGTCCGAGCAGTACTTC CASSYRQGESEQYF
13 NA TRBJ2-7 TRBV11-2 many TGTGCCAGCAGCTTAGAAACCGTCTACGAGCAGTACTTC CASSLETVYEQYF
14 NA TRBJ2-3 TRBV6-2/TRBV6-3 NA TGTGCCAGCATGGACGGTGCGTACACAGATACGCAGTATTTT CASMDGAYTDTQYF
14 NA TRBJ1-2 TRBV5-1 few TGCGCCAGCAGAACGACGACAGGCGGCTATGGCTACACCTTC CASRTTTGGYGYTF
14 NA TRBJ2-3 TRBV27 many TGTGCCAGCAGGGAGATCGAATTCACAGATACGCAGTATTTT CASREIEFTDTQYF
16 TRBD2 TRBJ2-1 TRBV7-9 NA TGTGCCAGCAGCCTGGGACTAGCGGGAGATCACAATGAGCAGTTCTTC CASSLGLAGDHNEQFF
16 TRBD1 TRBJ1-2 TRBV6-1 few TGTGCCAGCAGTGCTACGCCTCCCGGGACAGGGGCGGGCTACACCTTC CASSATPPGTGAGYTF
12 TRBD2 TRBJ2-1 TRBV20-1 many TGCAGTGCCGGGACTAGCCGCAATGAGCAGTTCTTC CSAGTSRNEQFF
15 TRBD1 TRBJ2-1 TRBV6-1 many TGTGCCAGCAGTCAGGGACAGGGAAACTACAATGAGCAGTTCTTC CASSQGQGNYNEQFF
18 NA TRBJ1-3 TRBV6-1 few TGTGCCAGCAGCTCTATATTCGCCTCCTCTGGACCTGGGAACACCATATATTTT CASSSIFASSGPGNTIYF
15 TRBD2 TRBJ2-3 TRBV6-1 NA TGTGCCAGCAGCAAGACTAGAGTGGGGGGGGATACGCAGTATTTT CASSKTRVGGDTQYF
13 TRBD2 TRBJ2-1 TRBV7-3 NA TGTGCCAGCAGCTTAACGGGCGGGAGGCGGCAGTTCTTC CASSLTGGRRQFF
15 NA TRBJ2-3 TRBV3-1 few TGTGCCAGCAGCCAATTGGGGGGCCACACAGATACGCAGTATTTT CASSQLGGHTDTQYF
12 NA TRBJ2-5 TRBV30 many TGTGCCTGGCAACTAGTTGGAGAGACCCAGTACTTC CAWQLVGETQYF
15 TRBD1 TRBJ1-1 TRBV7-9 many TGTGCCAGCACCTGGGGACAGGGGGCTCCCACTGAAGCTTTCTTT CASTWGQGAPTEAFF
16 TRBD1 TRBJ1-2 TRBV27 many TGTGCCAGCAGCATCACCCGGGACAGGGGGTACTATGGCTACACCTTC CASSITRDRGYYGYTF
14 TRBD1 TRBJ2-7 TRBV24-1 many TGTGCCACCAGTGATTCGGACAGGGGATACGAGCAGTACTTC CATSDSDRGYEQYF
13 NA TRBJ1-2 TRBV12-3/TRBV12-4 many TGTGCCAGCAGTTTAGCGCGTCGATATGGCTACACCTTC CASSLARRYGYTF
13 NA TRBJ2-5 TRBV7-2 NA TGTGCCAGCAGCTTATACGAGCGGGAGACCCAGTACTTC CASSLYERETQYF
14 NA TRBJ2-3 TRBV7-2 many TGTGCCAGCAGCTTCAGACAGACCACAGATACGCAGTATTTT CASSFRQTTDTQYF
13 NA TRBJ1-1 TRBV10-3 few TGTGCCATCAGTGTCGTCTGGGGCGGTGAAGCTTTCTTT CAISVVWGGEAFF
15 NA TRBJ2-1 TRBV7-2 many TGTGCCAGCAGCTTAGGTCTGAGCTCCTACAATGAGCAGTTCTTC CASSLGLSSYNEQFF
14 NA TRBJ2-5 TRBV5-1 many TGCGCCAGCAGCTTGGGGTCGACGGGTGAGACCCAGTACTTC CASSLGSTGETQYF
14 NA TRBJ2-1 TRBV3-1 few TGTGCCAGCAGCCAAGGCCCGTACTACAATGAGCAGTTCTTC CASSQGPYYNEQFF
14 TRBD2 TRBJ2-7 TRBV6-1 many TGTGCCAGCACCCCAGGCCGGGGGGTCGGCGAGCAGTACTTC CASTPGRGVGEQYF
14 NA TRBJ2-3 TRBV2 many TGTGCCAGCGGTGGCATACCTAGCACAGATACGCAGTATTTT CASGGIPSTDTQYF
15 NA TRBJ2-3 TRBV13 NA TGTGCCAGCAGCTTGAGTAGCCCCATGGCAGATACGCAGTATTTT CASSLSSPMADTQYF
17 NA TRBJ2-4 TRBV5-4 NA TGTGCCAGCAGCCCCGCCTCTAGGGGGTCAGCCAAAAACATTCAGTACTTC CASSPASRGSAKNIQYF
15 TRBD2 TRBJ2-1 TRBV7-3 many TGTGCCAGCAGCTTCAGCGGGAGGTTAACAAATGAGCAGTTCTTC CASSFSGRLTNEQFF
14 NA TRBJ2-2 TRBV7-3 NA TGTGCCAGCAGGCCTAGCGCCCACACCGGGGAGCTGTTTTTT CASRPSAHTGELFF
14 NA TRBJ2-2 TRBV28 many TGTGCCAGCAGTTTGTGGGGGACCACCGGGGAGCTGTTTTTT CASSLWGTTGELFF
13 NA TRBJ1-1 TRBV19 few TGTGCCAGTAGTATAGGACCGAACACTGAAGCTTTCTTT CASSIGPNTEAFF
15 TRBD1 TRBJ1-1 TRBV27 many TGTGCCAGCAGCCCTCAGGGGGCGGGTGTGACTGAAGCTTTCTTT CASSPQGAGVTEAFF
14 NA TRBJ2-3 TRBV20-1 many TGCAGTGCTAGGATCACCCCATACACAGATACGCAGTATTTT CSARITPYTDTQYF
19 NA TRBJ2-1 TRBV5-1 few TGCGCCAGCAGCTTGGGTACCACAGGAGGCCGGACTATTTGGGATGAGCAGTTCTTC CASSLGTTGGRTIWDEQFF
13 NA TRBJ2-5 TRBV3-1 many TGTGCCAGCAGCCCAGGGCCGGCGGAGACCCAGTACTTC CASSPGPAETQYF
15 TRBD2 TRBJ2-5 TRBV12-3/TRBV12-4 few TGTGCCAGCAGTGGACTAGCGGGCTCTCAAGAGACCCAGTACTTC CASSGLAGSQETQYF
15 NA TRBJ1-6 TRBV5-1 NA TGCGCCAGCAGCTTTCAGGACGGGTACAATTCACCCCTCCACTTT CASSFQDGYNSPLHF
15 TRBD1 TRBJ2-7 TRBV7-3 many TGTGCCAGCAGTTCCGCCGGACAGGGTAGGGGCGAGCAGTACTTC CASSSAGQGRGEQYF
11 NA TRBJ1-4 TRBV20-1 few TGCAGTGCGCGGCCGAATGAAAAACTGTTTTTT CSARPNEKLFF